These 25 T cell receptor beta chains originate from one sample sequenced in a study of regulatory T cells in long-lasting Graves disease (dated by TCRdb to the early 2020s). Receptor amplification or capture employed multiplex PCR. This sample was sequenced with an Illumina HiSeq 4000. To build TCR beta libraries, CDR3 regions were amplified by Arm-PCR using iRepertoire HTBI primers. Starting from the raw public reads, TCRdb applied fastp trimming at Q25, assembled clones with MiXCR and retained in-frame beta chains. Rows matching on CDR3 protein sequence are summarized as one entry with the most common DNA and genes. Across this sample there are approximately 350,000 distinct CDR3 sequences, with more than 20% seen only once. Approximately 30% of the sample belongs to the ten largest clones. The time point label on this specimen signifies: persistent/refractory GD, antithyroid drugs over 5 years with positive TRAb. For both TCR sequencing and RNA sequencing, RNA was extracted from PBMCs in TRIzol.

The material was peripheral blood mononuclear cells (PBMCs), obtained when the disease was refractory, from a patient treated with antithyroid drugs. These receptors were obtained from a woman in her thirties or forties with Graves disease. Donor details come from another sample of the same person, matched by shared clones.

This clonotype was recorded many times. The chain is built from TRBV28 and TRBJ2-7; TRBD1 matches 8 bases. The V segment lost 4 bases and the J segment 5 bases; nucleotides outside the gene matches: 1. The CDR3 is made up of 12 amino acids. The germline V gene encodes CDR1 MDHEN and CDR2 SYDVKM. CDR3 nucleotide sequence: TGTGCCAGCAGTTCAGGGGGCGACGAGCAGTACTTC. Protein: CASSSGGDEQYF.

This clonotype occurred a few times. CDR3 loop: CSVTGTLRIRNTEAFF. CDR3 DNA: TGCAGCGTTACCGGGACCCTTCGAATAAGAAACACTGAAGCTTTCTTT. The chain uses TRBV29-1 and TRBJ1-1; a weak D match, TRBD1 (5 bases). The germline V gene has CDR1 SQVTM and CDR2 ANQGSEA. V lost 5 bases to trimming and J lost 2 bases, with 21 bases between them. This CDR3 spans 16 amino acids. Variable domain in full (rest from reference TRBV29-1 and TRBJ1-1): SAVISQKPSRDICQRGTSLTIQCQVDSQVTMMFWYRQQPGQSLTLIATANQGSEATYESGFVIDKFPISRPNLTFSTLTVSNMSPEDSSIYLCSVTGTLRIRNTEAFFGQGTRLTVV.

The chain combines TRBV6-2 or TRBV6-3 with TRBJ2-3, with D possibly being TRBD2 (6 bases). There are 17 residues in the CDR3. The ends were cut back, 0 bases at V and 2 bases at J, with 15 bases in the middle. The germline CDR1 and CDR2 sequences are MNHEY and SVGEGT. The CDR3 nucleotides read TGTGCCAGCAGTTACTCAGGGGCGGGGAAGCCCACAGATACGCAGTATTTT. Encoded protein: CASSYSGAGKPTDTQYF.

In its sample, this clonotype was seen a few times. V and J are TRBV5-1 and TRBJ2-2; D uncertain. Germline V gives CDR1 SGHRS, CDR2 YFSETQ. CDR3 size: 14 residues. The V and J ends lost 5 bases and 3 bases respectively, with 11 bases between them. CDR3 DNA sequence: TGCGCCAGCAGTTTTTACTCAGACACCGGGGAGCTGTTTTTT. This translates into CASSFYSDTGELFF.

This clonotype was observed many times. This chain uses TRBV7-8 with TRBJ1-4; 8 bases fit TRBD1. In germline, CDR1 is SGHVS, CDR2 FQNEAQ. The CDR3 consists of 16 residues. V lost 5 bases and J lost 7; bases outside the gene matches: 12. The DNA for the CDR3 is TGTGCCAGCAGCCTCGGGCAAGGACAGGGAGGTGAAAAACTGTTTTTT. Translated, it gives CASSLGQGQGGEKLFF.

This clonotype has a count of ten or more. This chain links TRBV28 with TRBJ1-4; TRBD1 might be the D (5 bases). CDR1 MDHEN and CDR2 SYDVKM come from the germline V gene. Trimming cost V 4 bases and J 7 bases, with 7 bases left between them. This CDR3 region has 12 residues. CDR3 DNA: TGTGCCAGCAGTTCCGGGGCTGAAAAACTGTTTTTT. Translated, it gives CASSSGAEKLFF.

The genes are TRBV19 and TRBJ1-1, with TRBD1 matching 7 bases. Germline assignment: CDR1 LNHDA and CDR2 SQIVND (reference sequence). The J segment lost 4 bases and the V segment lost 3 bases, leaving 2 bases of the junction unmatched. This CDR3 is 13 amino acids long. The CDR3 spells CASSIAGGTEAFF. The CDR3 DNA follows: TGTGCCAGTAGTATCGCAGGGGGCACTGAAGCTTTCTTT. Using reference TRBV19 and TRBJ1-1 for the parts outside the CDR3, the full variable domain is DGGITQSPKYLFRKEGQNVTLSCEQNLNHDAMYWYRQDPGQGLRLIYYSQIVNDFQKGDIAEGYSVSREKKESFPLTVTSAQKNPTAFYLCASSIAGGTEAFFGQGTRLTVV.

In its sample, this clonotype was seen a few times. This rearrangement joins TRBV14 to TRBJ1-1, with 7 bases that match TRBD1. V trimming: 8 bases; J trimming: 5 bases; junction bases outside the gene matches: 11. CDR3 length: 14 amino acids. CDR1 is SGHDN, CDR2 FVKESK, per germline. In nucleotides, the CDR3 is TGTGCCAGCCGTCTAGGGGGCGTAAGGACTGAAGCTTTCTTT. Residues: CASRLGGVRTEAFF.

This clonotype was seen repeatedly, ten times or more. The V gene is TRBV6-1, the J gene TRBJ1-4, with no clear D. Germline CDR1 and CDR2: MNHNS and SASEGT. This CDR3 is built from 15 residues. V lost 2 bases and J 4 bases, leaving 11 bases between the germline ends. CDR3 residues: CASSERGVGNEKLFF. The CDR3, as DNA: TGTGCCAGCAGTGAACGGGGAGTAGGTAATGAAAAACTGTTTTTT.

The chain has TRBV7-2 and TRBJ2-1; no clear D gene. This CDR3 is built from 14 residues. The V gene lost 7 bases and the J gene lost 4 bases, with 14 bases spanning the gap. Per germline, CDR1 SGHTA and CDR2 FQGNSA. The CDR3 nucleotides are TGTGCCAGCACCTTTGACCTGTCGTACAATGAGCAGTTCTTC. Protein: CASTFDLSYNEQFF.

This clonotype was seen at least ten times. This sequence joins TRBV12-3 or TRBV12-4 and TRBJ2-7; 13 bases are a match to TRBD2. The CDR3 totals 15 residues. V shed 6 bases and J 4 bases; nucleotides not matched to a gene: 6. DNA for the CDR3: TGTGCCAGCAGACAAGGACTAGCGGGAGTTTACGAGCAGTACTTC. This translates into CASRQGLAGVYEQYF.

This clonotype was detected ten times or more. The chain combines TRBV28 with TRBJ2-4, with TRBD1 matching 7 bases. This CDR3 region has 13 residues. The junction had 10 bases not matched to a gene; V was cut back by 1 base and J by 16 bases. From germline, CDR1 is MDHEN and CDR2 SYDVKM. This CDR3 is CASSLYPRDRIYF. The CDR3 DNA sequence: TGTGCCAGCAGTTTATATCCCCGGGACAGAATTTACTTC.

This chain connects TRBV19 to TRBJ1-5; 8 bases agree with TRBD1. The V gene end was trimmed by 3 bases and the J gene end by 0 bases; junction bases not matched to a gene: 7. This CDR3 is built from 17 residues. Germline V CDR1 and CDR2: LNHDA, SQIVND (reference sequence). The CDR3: CASSIEQGEDSNQPQHF. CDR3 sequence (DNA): TGTGCCAGTAGTATTGAACAGGGGGAAGATAGCAATCAGCCCCAGCATTTT.

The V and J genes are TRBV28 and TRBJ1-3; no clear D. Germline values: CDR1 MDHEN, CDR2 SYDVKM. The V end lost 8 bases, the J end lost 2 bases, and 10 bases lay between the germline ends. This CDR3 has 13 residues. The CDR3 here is CASRPSAGNTIYF. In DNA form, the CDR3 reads TGTGCCAGCCGTCCGTCGGCTGGAAACACCATATATTTT.

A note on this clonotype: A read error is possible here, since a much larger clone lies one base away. The CDR3 is CASSPRGHSSTDTQYF. CDR3 nucleotides: TGTGCCAGCAGCCCCCGGGGCCATTCGAGCACAGATACGCAGTATTTT. The chain couples TRBV11-2 to TRBJ2-3; tentatively, D is TRBD1 or TRBD2 (5 bases each). This CDR3 spans 16 amino acids. The V end was cut by 5 bases, the J end by 0 bases, with 15 bases between. CDR1 is SGHAT and CDR2 is FQNNGV in the germline V gene.

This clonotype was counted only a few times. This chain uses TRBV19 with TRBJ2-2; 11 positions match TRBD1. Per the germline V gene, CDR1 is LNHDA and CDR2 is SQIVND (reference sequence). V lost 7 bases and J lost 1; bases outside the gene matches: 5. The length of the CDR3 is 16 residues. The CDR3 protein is CASTRGQGGNTGELFF. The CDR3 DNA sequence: TGTGCCAGTACCAGGGGACAGGGGGGGAACACCGGGGAGCTGTTTTTT.

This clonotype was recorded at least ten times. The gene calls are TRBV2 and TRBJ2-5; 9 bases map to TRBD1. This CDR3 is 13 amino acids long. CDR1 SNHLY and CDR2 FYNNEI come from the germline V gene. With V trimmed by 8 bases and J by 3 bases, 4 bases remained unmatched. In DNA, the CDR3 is TGTGCCAGCGAAGGGACAGGGAAAGAGACCCAGTACTTC. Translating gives CASEGTGKETQYF.

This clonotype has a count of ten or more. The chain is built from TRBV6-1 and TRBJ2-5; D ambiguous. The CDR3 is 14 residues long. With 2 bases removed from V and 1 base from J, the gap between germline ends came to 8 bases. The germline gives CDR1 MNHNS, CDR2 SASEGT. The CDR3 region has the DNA TGTGCCAGCAGTGAAACCCCTACCCAAGAGACCCAGTACTTC. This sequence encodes CASSETPTQETQYF.

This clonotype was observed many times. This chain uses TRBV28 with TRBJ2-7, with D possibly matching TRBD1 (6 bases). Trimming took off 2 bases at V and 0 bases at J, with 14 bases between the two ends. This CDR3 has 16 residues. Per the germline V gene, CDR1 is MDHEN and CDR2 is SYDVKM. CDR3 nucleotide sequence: TGTGCCAGCAGTTTAGGTTGGGGCAGGGGCTCCTACGAGCAGTACTTC. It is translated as CASSLGWGRGSYEQYF. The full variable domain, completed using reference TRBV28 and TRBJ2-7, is DVKVTQSSRYLVKRTGEKVFLECVQDMDHENMFWYRQDPGLGLRLIYFSYDVKMKEKGDIPEGYSVSREKKERFSLILESASTNQTSMYLCASSLGWGRGSYEQYFGPGTRLTVT.

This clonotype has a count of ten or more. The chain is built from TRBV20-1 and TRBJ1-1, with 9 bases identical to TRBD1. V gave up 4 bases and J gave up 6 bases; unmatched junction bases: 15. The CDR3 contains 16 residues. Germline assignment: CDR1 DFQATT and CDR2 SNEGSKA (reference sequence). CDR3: CSATSTGGRLSAEAFF. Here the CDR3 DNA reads TGCAGTGCTACCAGCACAGGGGGCCGATTGTCTGCTGAAGCTTTCTTT.

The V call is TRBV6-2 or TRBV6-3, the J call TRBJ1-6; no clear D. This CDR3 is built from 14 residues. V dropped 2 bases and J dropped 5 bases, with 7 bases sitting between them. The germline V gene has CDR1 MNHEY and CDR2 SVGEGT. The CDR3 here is CASSYGENNSPLHF. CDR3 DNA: TGTGCCAGCAGTTACGGCGAAAATAATTCACCCCTCCACTTT.

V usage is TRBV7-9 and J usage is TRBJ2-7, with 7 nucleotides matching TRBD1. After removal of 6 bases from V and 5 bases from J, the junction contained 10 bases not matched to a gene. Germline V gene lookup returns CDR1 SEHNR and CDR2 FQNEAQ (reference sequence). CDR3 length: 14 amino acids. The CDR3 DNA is TGTGCCAGCAGTGAACAGGGGATTCTCGACGAGCAGTACTTC. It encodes CASSEQGILDEQYF. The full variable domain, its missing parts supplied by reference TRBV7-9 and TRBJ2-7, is DTGVSQNPRHKITKRGQNVTFRCDPISEHNRLYWYRQTLGQGPEFLTYFQNEAQLEKSRLLSDRFSAERPKGSFSTLEIQRTEQGDSAMYLCASSEQGILDEQYFGPGTRLTVT.

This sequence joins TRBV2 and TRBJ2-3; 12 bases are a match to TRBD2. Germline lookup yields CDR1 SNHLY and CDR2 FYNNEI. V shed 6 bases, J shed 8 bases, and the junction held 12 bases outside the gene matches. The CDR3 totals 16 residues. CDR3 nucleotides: TGTGCCAGCAGCTCCTGGACTAGCGGGAATGGGGGTACGCAGTATTTT. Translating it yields CASSSWTSGNGGTQYF. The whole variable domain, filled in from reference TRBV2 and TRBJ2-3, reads EPEVTQTPSHQVTQMGQEVILRCVPISNHLYFYWYRQILGQKVEFLVSFYNNEISEKSEIFDDQFSVERPDGSNFTLKIRSTKLEDSAMYFCASSSWTSGNGGTQYFGPGTRLTVL.

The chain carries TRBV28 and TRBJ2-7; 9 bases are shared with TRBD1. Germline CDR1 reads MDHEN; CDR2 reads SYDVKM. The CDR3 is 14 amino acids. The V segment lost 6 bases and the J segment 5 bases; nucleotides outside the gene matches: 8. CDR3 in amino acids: CASRRQGGSHEQYF. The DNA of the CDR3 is TGTGCCAGCAGACGACAGGGGGGGTCCCACGAGCAGTACTTC.

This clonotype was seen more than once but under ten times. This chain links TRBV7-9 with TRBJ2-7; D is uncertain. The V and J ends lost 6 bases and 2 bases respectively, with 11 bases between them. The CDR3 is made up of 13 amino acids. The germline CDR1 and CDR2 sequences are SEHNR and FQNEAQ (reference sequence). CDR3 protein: CASSRAETYEQYF. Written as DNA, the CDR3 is TGTGCCAGCAGTCGGGCAGAGACCTACGAGCAGTACTTC.